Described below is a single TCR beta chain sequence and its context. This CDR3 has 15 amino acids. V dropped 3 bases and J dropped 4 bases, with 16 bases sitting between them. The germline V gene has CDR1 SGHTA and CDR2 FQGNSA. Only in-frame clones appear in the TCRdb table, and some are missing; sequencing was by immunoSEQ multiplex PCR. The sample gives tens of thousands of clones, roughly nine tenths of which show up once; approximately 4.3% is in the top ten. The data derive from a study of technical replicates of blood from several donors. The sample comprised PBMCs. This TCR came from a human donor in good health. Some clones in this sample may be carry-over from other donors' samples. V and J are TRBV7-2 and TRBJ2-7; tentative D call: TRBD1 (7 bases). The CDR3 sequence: CASSFFAGGHYEQYF. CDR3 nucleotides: TGTGCCAGCAGCTTCTTTGCAGGGGGGCATTACGAGCAGTACTTC.